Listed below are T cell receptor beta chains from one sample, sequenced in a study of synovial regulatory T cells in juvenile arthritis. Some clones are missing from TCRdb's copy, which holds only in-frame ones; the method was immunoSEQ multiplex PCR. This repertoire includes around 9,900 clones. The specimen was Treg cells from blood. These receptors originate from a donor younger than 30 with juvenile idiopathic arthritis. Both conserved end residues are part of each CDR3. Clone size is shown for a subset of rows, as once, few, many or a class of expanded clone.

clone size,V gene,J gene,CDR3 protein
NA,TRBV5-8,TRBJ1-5,CASRVTGSNQPQHF
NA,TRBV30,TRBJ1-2,CAWSVTSDVRGRVRYGYTF
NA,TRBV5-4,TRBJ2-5,CASSLARAQETQYF
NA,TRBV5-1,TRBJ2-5,CASSLVGGGRLETQYF
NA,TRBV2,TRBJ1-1,CASSSGGSTEAFF
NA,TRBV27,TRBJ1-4,CASSPRPSWDFTYLNEKLFF
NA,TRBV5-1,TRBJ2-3,CASSRSGGHEYTDTQYF
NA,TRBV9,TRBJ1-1,CASSVGGTGVTEAFF
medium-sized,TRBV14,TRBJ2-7,CASSFRNEQYF
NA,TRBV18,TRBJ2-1,CASSPVIAGGTYNEQFF
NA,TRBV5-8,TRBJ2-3,CASSLPGSKRNTQYF
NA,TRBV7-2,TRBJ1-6,CASSLVSLGSPLHF
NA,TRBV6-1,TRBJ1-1,CASSEVRVGTEAFF
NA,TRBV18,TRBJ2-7,CASSPQGGGGVYEQYF
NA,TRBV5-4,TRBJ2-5,CASSLPRGQGTVCAQETQYF
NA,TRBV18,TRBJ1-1,CASSPPANTEAFF
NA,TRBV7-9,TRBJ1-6,CASSLTPLGQGLSPLHF
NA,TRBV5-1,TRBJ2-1,CASMSTLSSYNEQFF
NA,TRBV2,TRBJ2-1,CASRLGAEDLPNEQFF
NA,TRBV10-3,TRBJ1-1,CAMSRTGTNTEAFF
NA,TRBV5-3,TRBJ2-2,CARSCALVAGELFF
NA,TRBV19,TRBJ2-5,CASSIDRGETQYF
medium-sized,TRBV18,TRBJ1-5,CASSPVDNQPQHF
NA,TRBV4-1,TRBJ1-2,CASSQEGASYGYTF
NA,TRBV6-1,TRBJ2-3,CASSDTRDRGDTQYF
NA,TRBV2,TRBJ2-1,CASCRDRGLNEQFF
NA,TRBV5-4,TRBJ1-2,CASSGGGIDRVYGYTF
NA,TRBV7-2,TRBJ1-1,CASSPMTGGFTEAFF
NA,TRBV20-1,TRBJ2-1,CSAGAGEQFF
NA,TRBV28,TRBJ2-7,CASSFSVREQYF
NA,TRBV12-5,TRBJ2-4,CASGLPRGRANIQYF
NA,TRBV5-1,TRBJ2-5,CASSLVSGTAETQYF
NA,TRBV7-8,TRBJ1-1,CASSQHRNTEAFF
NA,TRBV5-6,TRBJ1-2,CASRAPTYGYTF
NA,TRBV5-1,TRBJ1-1,CASSGQGFSTEAFF
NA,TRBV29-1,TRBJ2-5,CSAGTGAQETQYF
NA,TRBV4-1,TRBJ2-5,CASSPGLGRRAQYF
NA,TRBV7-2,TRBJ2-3,CASSLMRPSTDTQYF
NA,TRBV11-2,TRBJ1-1,CASSSPWANTEAFF
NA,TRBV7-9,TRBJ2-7,CASSSAGGRGRLFYEQYF
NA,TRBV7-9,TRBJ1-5,CASSLANQGNQPQHF
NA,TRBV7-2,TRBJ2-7,CASSLQQRAYEQYF
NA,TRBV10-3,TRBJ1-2,CAISESPGDYGYTF
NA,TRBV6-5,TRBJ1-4,CASSYSGGPEYEKLFF
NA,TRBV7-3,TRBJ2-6,CASSFLAGVDGANVLTF
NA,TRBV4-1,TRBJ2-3,CASSHQITVVTDTQYF
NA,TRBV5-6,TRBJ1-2,CASSFLRNGYTF
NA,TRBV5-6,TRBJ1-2,CASSFGTGDGYTF
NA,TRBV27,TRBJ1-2,CASSFQGYGYTF
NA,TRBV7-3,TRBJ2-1,CASSSIVGGPYNEQFF
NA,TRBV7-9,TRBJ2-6,CASSLRTGKFGGANVLTF
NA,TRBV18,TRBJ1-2,CASSLDRDYGYTF
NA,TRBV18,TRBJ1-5,CASSPPDAPRQPQHF
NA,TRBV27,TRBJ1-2,CASSLSRGANYGYTF
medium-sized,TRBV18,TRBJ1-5,CASSPVGQGDQPQHF
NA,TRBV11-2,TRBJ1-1,CASSFRGAFDGTEAFF
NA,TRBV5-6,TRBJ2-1,CASSLAMDEQFF
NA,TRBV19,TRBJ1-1,CATSYPQGGRPEAFF
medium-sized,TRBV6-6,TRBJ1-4,CASSYRLVEKLFF